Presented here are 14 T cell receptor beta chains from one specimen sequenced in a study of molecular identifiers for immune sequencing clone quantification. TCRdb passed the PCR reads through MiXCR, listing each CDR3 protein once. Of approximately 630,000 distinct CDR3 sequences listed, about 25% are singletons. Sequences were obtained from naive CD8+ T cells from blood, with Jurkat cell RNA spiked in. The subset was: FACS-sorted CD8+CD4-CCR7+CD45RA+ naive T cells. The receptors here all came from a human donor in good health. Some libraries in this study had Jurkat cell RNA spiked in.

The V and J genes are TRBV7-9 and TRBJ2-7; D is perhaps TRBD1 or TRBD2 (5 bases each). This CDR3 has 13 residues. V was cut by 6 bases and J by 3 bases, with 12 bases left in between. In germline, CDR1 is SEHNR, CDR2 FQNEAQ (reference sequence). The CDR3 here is CASRRDGVYEQYF. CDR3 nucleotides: TGTGCCAGCAGAAGGGACGGAGTCTACGAGCAGTACTTC.

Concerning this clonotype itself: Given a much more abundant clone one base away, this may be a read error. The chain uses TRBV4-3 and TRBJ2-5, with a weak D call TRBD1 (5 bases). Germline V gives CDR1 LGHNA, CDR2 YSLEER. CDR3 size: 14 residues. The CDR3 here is CASSPDRFQEPQYF. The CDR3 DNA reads TGCGCCAGCAGCCCCGACAGATTCCAAGAGCCCCAGTACTTC.

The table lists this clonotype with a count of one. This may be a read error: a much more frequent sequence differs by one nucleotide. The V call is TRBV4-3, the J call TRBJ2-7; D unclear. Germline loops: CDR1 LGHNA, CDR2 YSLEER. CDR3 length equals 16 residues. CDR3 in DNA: TGCACCAGCAGCCAAGATCGACTCCCCGGACCCTACGAGCAGTACTTC. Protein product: CTSSQDRLPGPYEQYF.

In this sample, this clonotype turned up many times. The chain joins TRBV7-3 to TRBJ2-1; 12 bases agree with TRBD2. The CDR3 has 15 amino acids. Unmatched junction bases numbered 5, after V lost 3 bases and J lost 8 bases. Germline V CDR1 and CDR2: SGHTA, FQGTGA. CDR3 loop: CASSFLAGGEDEQFF. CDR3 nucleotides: TGTGCCAGCAGCTTCCTAGCGGGAGGGGAGGATGAGCAGTTCTTC.

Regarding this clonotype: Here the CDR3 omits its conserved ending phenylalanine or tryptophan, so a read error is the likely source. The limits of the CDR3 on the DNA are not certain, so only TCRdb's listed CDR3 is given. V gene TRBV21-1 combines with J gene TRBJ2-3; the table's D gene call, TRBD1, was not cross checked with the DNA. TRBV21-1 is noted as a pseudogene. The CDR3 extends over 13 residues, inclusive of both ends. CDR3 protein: CASSKRTADTQYL.

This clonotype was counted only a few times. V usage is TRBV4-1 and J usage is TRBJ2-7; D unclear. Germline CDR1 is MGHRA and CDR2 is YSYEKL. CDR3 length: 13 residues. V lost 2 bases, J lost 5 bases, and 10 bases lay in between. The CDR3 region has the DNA TGCGCCAGCAGCCAACCTCTAGGGCACGAGCAGTACTTC. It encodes CASSQPLGHEQYF.

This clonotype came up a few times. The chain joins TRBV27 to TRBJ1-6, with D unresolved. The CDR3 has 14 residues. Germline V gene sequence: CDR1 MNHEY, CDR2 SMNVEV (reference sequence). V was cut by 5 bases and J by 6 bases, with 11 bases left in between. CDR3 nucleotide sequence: TGTGCCAGCAGTCTTAGTTTAGGTAATTCACCCCTCCACTTT. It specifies CASSLSLGNSPLHF.

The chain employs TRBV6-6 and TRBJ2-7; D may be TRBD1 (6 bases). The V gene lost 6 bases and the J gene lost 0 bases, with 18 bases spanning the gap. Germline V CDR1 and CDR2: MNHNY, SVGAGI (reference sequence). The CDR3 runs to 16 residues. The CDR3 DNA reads TGTGCCAGCAGCCCCTTTGTAGGACAGAACTCCTACGAGCAGTACTTC. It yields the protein CASSPFVGQNSYEQYF.

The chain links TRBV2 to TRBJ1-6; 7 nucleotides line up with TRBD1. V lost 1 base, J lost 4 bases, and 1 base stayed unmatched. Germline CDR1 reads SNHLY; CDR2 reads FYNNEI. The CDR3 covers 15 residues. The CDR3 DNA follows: TGTGCCAGCAGTGAAGGGGACAGATATAATTCACCCCTCCACTTT. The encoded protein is CASSEGDRYNSPLHF. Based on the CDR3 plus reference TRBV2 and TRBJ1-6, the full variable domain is EPEVTQTPSHQVTQMGQEVILRCVPISNHLYFYWYRQILGQKVEFLVSFYNNEISEKSEIFDDQFSVERPDGSNFTLKIRSTKLEDSAMYFCASSEGDRYNSPLHFGNGTRLTVT.

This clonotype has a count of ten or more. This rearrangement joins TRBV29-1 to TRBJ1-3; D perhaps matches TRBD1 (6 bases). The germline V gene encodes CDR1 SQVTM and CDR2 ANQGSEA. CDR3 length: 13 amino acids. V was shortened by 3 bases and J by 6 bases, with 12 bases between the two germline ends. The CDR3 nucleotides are TGCAGCGTTGAGGGGGGCGCGGAAAACACCATATATTTT. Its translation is CSVEGGAENTIYF.

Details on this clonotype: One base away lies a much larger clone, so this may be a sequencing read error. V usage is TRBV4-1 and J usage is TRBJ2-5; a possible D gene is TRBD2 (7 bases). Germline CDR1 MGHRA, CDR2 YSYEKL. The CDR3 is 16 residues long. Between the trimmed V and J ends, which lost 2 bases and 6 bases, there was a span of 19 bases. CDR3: CASSQSLRGGAKTQYF. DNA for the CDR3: TGCGCCAGCAGCCAAAGCCTTAGGGGGGGTGCTAAGACCCAGTACTTC.

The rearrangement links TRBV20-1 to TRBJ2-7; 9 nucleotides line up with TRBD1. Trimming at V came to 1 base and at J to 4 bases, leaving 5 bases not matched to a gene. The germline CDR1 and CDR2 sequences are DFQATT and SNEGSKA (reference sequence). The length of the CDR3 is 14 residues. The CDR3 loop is CSARARTGAYEQYF. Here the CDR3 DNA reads TGCAGTGCTAGAGCCAGGACAGGGGCATACGAGCAGTACTTC.

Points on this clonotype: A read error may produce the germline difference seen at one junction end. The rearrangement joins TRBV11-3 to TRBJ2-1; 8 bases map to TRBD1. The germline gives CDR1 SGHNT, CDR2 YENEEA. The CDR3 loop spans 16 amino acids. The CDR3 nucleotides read TGTGCCTGCAGCCCGCGACCGGGGACAGGTGGCAATGAGCAGTTCTTC. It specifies CACSPRPGTGGNEQFF.

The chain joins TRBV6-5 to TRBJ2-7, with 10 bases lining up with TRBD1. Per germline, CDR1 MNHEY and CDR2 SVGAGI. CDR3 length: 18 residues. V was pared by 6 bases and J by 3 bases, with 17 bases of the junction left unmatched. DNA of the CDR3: TGTGCCAGCAGGCCTCGGTCCTCGACAGGGGGCGTTTTCTACGAGCAGTACTTC. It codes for CASRPRSSTGGVFYEQYF.